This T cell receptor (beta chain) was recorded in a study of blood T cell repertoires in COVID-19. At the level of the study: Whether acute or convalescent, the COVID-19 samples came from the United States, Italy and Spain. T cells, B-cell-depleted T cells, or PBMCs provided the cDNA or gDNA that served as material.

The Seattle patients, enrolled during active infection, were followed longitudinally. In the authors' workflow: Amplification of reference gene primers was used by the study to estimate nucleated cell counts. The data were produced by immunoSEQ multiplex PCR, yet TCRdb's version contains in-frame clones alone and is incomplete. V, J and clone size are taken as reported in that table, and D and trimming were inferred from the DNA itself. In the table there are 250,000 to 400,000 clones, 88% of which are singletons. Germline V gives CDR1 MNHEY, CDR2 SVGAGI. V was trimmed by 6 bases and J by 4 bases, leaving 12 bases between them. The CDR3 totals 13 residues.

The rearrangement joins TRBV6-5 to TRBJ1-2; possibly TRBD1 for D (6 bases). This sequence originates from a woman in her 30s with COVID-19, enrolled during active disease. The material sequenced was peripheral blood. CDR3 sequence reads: CASRRTETYGYTF. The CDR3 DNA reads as TGTGCCAGCAGGAGGACAGAGACCTATGGCTACACCTTC.